The 3 T cell receptor beta chains in this list originate from one sample, sequenced in a study of T cells in Graves' hyperthyroidism and ophthalmopathy. Amplified regions were TCR beta CDR3 sequences from RNA transcripts. TCR CDR3 regions were first amplified by RT-PCR with HTBI primers. TCRdb fed the multiplex PCR reads into MiXCR, producing one record per CDR3 protein. Of about 640,000 distinct CDR3 sequences in the sample, approximately 42% were seen once. The sequencing input was peripheral blood or thyroid tissue (not recorded which). The receptors come from an adult man with Graves' disease, either hyperthyroidism or ophthalmopathy (not recorded which).

This chain connects TRBV29-1 to TRBJ1-3; D is unresolved. The length of the CDR3 is 13 residues. Germline V lookup: CDR1 SQVTM, CDR2 ANQGSEA. Trimming cost V 6 bases and J 0 bases, with 9 bases left between them. The CDR3 DNA follows: TGCAGCGTCAGGAGCTCCTCTGGAAACACCATATATTTT. Protein: CSVRSSSGNTIYF.

This clonotype was observed a single time. This chain uses TRBV7-8 with TRBJ1-5; no reliable D call. V dropped 4 bases and J dropped 11 bases, with 9 bases sitting between them. In germline, CDR1 is SGHVS, CDR2 FQNEAQ. The CDR3 spans 11 residues. As DNA, the CDR3 is TGTGCCAGCAGCTCCCTGGAGACCCAGCATTTT. This translates into CASSSLETQHF.

The rearrangement links TRBV29-1 to TRBJ1-1, with D possibly TRBD1 on 5 matching bases. The CDR3 runs to 11 residues. The ends were cut back, 3 bases at V and 6 bases at J, with 8 bases in the middle. CDR1 is SQVTM, CDR2 ANQGSEA, per germline. The CDR3 spells CSVDGDPEAFF. In DNA, the CDR3 is TGCAGCGTTGACGGGGACCCTGAAGCTTTCTTT.